This T cell receptor beta chain was identified in a study of blood T cell repertoires in COVID-19. This table comes from immunoSEQ multiplex PCR, and its TCRdb copy is limited to in-frame clones, with some not included. The sample has some 87,000 clones; 84% are singletons. V lost 4 bases and J 4 bases, leaving 9 bases between the germline ends. Germline values: CDR1 SGHRS, CDR2 YFSETQ. There are 12 residues in the CDR3. Sequenced sample: peripheral blood. The sequence came from a human donor in a cohort sampled during active COVID-19. The rearrangement links TRBV5-1 to TRBJ2-7, with a possible D match to TRBD1 (5 bases). CDR3 loop: CASSPPGYEQYF. The CDR3 coding sequence is TGCGCCAGCAGCCCACCAGGGTACGAGCAGTACTTC.